This T cell receptor beta chain is from a study of blood T cell repertoires in COVID-19. At the level of the study: From T cells, B-cell-depleted T cells, or PBMCs came the material, which was cDNA or gDNA.

Profiled with immunoSEQ multiplex PCR; TCRdb holds only in-frame clones, not every one. Of 250,000 or so clones detected, 88% appear once; the ten largest clones hold about 3.5%. Those who participated ranged in age from roughly 18 to 90 years and resided in 20 to 30 US areas. No more than 2 weeks before study entry, exposed participants had met a case of COVID-19. The CDR3 sequence is 17 residues long. Germline V gives CDR1 SGDLS, CDR2 YYNGEE. J was trimmed by 5 bases and V by 1 base; bases with no gene match: 14. V and J are TRBV9 and TRBJ2-7; 8 bases are shared with TRBD2. Sequenced sample: PBMCs or T cells enriched from blood (not recorded which). The TCR comes from a woman between 25 and 40 years old who had been exposed to COVID-19. Here the CDR3 DNA reads TGTGCCAGCAGCGTACGAGCAGTAGCGGGAACTCTAGACGAGCAGTACTTC. Its protein product is CASSVRAVAGTLDEQYF.